This TCR beta chain was sequenced during a study of blood T cells in healthy people across ages. This clonotype was recorded a few times. Its antigen is not known. Whole-study findings and limits: PBMCs were not sorted, which prevented a conclusive comparison of naive versus antigen-experienced cells.

The germline V and J ends were trimmed by 6 bases and 0 bases, with 5 bases remaining between them. Germline V lookup: CDR1 MDHEN, CDR2 SYDVKM. The CDR3 consists of 12 residues. Then a second PCR, running roughly 6 to 12 cycles, was carried out with a sample-barcoded 5' primer and a J-beta primer mix. TCRdb reprocessed the 5' RACE reads via MiXCR and lists one record per CDR3 protein. The sample has approximately 490,000 distinct CDR3 sequences; around 24% are singletons. The data were also submitted as part of a second study, on T cells of mothers and their children. From that second work: The study recruited a few healthy Caucasian mothers and their six children as donors.

Specimen: blood. The clonotype originates from a boy younger than 18 in good health. The rearrangement joins TRBV28 to TRBJ1-1; D unresolved. CDR3 sequence reads: CASRAMNTEAFF. For the CDR3, the DNA is TGTGCCAGCAGAGCGATGAACACTGAAGCTTTCTTT.